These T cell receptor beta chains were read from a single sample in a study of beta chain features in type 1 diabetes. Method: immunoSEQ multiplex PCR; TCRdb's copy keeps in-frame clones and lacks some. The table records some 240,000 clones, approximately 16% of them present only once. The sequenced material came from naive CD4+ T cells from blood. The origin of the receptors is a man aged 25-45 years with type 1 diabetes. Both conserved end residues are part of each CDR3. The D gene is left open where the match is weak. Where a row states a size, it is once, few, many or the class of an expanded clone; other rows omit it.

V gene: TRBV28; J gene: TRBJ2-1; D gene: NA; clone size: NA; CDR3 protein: CASRLLTANEQFF; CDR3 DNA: TGTGCCAGCAGGCTACTGACAGCGAATGAGCAGTTCTTC
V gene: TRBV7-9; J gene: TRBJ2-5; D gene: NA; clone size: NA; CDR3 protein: CASSLDETQYF; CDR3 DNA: TGTGCCAGCAGCTTAGATGAGACCCAGTACTTC
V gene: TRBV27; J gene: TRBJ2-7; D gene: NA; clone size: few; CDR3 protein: CASARGGGAGVYSEQYF; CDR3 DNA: TGTGCCAGCGCCCGAGGAGGGGGCGCGGGTGTCTATTCCGAGCAGTACTTC
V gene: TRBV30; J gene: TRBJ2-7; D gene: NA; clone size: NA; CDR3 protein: CAWSRDYEQYF; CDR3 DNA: TGTGCCTGGAGCAGGGACTACGAGCAGTACTTC
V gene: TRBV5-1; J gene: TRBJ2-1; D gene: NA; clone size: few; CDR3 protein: CASSLDNNNEQFF; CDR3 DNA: TGCGCCAGCAGCTTAGACAACAACAATGAGCAGTTCTTC
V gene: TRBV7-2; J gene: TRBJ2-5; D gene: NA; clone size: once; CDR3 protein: CASSPSLSQKTQYF; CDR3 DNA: TGCGCCAGCAGCCCATCCCTAAGCCAGAAGACCCAGTACTTC
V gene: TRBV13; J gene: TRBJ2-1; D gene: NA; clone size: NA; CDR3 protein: CASSFDMGDGQFF; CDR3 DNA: TGTGCCAGCAGCTTTGATATGGGTGATGGGCAGTTCTTC
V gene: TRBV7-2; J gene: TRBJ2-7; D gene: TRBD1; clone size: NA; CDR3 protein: CASSARTGGVHEQYF; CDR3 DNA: TGTGCCAGCAGCGCGAGGACAGGGGGTGTCCACGAGCAGTACTTC
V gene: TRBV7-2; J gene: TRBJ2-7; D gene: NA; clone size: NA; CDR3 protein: CASSLDLGSYEQYF; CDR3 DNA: TGTGCCAGCAGCTTAGATCTGGGCTCCTACGAGCAGTACTTC
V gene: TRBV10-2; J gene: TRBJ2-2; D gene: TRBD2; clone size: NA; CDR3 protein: CASSEVPRSGSGTGELFF; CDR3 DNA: TGCGCCAGCAGTGAGGTCCCCAGAAGCGGGAGCGGCACCGGGGAGCTGTTTTTT
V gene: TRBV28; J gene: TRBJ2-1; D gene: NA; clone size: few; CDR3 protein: CASSLAVVYNEQFF; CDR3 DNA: TGTGCCAGCAGTCTCGCTGTGGTTTACAATGAGCAGTTCTTC
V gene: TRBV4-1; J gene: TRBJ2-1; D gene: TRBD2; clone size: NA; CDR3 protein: CASSQDLTLAGEDEQFF; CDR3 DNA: TGCGCCAGCAGCCAAGATCTTACGCTAGCGGGAGAAGATGAGCAGTTCTTC
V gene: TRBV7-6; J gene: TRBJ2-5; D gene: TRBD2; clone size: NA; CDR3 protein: CASSLEASGGAETQYF; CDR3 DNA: TGTGCCAGCAGCTTAGAGGCTAGCGGAGGGGCGGAGACCCAGTACTTC
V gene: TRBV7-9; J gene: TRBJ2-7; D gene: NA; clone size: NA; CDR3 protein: CASSPFSGGDEQYF; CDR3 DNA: TGTGCCAGCAGCCCTTTCTCTGGGGGCGACGAGCAGTACTTC
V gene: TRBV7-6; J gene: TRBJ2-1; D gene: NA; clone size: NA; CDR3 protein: CASSSDRTRNNEQFF; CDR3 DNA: TGTGCCAGCAGCTCGGATAGGACTCGGAACAATGAGCAGTTCTTC
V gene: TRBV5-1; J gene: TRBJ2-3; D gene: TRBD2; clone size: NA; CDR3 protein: CASSLGTSGTDTQYF; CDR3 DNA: TGCGCCAGCAGCTTGGGGACTAGCGGCACAGATACGCAGTATTTT
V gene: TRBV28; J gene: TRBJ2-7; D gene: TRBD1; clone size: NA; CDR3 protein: CASSVPGQAYEQYF; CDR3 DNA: TGTGCCAGCAGTGTCCCGGGACAGGCCTACGAGCAGTACTTC
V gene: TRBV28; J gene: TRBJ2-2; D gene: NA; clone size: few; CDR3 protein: CASRLSNTGELFF; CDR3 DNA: TGTGCCAGCAGACTGTCGAACACCGGGGAGCTGTTTTTT
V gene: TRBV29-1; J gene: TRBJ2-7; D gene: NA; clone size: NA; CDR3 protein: CSVGDYEQYF; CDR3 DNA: TGCAGCGTTGGAGACTACGAGCAGTACTTC
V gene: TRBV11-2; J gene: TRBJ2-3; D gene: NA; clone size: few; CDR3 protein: CASSLRQSTDTQYF; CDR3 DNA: TGTGCCAGCAGCTTACGGCAGAGCACAGATACGCAGTATTTT
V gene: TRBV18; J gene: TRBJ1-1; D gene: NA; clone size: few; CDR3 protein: CASSPPGWGSLSTEAFF; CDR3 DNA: TGTGCCAGCTCACCACCGGGGTGGGGATCGCTGAGCACTGAAGCTTTCTTT
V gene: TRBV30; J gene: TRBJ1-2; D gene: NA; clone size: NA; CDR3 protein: CAWSVLYTYTF; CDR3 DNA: TGTGCCTGGAGTGTCTTATATACCTACACCTTC
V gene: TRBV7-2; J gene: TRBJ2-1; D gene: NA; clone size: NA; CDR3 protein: CASGLANYNEQFF; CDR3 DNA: TGTGCCAGCGGATTGGCCAATTACAATGAGCAGTTCTTC
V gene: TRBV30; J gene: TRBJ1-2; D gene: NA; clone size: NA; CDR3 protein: CAWNAGEYGYTF; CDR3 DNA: TGTGCCTGGAATGCAGGGGAGTATGGCTACACCTTC
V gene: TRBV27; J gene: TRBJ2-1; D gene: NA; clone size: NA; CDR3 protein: CASSPQGYNEQFF; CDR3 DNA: TGTGCCAGCAGTCCCCAGGGATACAATGAGCAGTTCTTC
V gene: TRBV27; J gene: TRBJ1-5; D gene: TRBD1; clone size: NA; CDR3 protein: CASRGTGYQPQHF; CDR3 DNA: TGTGCCAGCAGAGGGACAGGCTATCAGCCCCAGCATTTT
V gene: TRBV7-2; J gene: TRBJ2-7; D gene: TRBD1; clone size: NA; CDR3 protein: CASSLAGQGYEQYF; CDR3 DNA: TGTGCCAGCAGCTTAGCGGGACAGGGGTACGAGCAGTACTTC
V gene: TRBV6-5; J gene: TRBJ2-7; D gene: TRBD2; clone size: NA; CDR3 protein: CASSILAGSYEQYF; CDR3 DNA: TGTGCCAGCAGTATACTAGCGGGATCCTACGAGCAGTACTTC
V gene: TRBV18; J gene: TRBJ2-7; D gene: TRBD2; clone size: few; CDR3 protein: CASSPISGRQTYEQYF; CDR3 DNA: TGTGCCAGCTCACCGATTAGCGGGAGACAGACCTACGAGCAGTACTTC